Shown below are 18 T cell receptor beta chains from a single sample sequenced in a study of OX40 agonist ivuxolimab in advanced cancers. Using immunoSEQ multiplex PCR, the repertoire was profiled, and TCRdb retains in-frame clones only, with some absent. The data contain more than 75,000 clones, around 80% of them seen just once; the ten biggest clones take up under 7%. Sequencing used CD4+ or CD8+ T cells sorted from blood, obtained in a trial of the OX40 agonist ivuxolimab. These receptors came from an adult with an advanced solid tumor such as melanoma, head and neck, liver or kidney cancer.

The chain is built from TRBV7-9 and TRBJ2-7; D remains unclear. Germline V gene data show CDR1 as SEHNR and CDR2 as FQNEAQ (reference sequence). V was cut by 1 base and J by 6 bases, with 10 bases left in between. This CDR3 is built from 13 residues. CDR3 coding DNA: TGTGCCAGCAGCTTAGTTAGTTCGGGCGAGCAGTACTTC. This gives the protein CASSLVSSGEQYF.

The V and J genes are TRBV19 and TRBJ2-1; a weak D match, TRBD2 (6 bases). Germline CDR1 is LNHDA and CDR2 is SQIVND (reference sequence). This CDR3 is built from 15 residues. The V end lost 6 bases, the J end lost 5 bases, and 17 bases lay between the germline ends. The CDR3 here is CASRTGLMKDNEQFF. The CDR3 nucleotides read TGTGCCAGTAGGACCGGACTAATGAAGGACAATGAGCAGTTCTTC.

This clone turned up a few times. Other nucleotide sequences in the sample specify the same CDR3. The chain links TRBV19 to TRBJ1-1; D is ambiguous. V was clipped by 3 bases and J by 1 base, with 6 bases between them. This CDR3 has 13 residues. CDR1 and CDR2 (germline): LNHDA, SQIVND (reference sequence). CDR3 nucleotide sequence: TGTGCCAGTAGTATTCAGAGGAACACTGAAGCTTTCTTT. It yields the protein CASSIQRNTEAFF.

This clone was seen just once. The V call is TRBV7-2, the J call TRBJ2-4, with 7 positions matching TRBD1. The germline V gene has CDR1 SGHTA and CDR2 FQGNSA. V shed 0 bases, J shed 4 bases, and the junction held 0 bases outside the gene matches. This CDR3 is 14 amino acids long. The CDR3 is CASSLAGQKNIQYF. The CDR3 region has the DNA TGTGCCAGCAGCTTAGCGGGACAGAAAAACATTCAGTACTTC.

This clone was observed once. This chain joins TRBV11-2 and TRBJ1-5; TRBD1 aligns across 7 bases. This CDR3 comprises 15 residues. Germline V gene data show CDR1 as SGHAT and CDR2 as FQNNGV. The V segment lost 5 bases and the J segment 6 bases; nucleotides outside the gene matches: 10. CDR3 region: CASSPTGKGPQPQHF. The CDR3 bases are TGTGCCAGCAGCCCGACAGGGAAGGGGCCTCAGCCCCAGCATTTT.

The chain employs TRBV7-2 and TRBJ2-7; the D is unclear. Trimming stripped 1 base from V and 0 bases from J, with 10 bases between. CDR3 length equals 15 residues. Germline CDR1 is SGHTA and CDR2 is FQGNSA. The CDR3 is CASSLDSRVSYEQYF. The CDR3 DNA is TGTGCCAGCAGCTTAGACTCCCGCGTCTCCTACGAGCAGTACTTC.

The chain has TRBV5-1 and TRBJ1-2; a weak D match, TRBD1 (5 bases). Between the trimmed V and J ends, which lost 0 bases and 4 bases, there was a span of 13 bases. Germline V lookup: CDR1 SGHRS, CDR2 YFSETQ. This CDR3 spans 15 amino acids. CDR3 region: CASSLVGTEIYGYTF. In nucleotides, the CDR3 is TGCGCCAGCAGCTTGGTGGGGACGGAGATCTATGGCTACACCTTC.

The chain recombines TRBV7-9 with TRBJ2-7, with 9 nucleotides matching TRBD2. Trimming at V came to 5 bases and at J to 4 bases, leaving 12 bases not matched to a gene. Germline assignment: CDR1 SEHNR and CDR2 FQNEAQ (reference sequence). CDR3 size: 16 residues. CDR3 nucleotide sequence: TGTGCCAGCAGCCCTTCCGGACTAGCGACAACTTACGAGCAGTACTTC. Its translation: CASSPSGLATTYEQYF.

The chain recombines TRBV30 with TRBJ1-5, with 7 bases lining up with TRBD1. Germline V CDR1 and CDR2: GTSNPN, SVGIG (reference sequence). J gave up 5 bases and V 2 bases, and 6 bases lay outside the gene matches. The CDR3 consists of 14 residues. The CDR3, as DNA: TGTGCCTGGAGTCGAAGGGGGCCCGATCAGCCCCAGCATTTT. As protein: CAWSRRGPDQPQHF.

The CDR3 here is CASSLGGYQETQYF. As DNA, the CDR3 is TGTGCCAGCAGCTTAGGGGGCTACCAAGAGACCCAGTACTTC. J is TRBJ2-5 and V is TRBV7-2, with a possible D match to TRBD1 (5 bases). Germline-derived CDR1 and CDR2 are SGHTA and FQGNSA. The V gene lost 1 base and the J gene lost 0 bases, with 6 bases spanning the gap. The CDR3 covers 14 residues.

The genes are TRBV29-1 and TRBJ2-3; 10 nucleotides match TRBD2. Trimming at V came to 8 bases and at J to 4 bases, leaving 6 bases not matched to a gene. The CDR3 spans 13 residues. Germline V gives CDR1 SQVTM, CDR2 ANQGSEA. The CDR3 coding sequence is TGCAGCACTCTAGCGGGAGTGCCAGATACGCAGTATTTT. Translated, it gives CSTLAGVPDTQYF.

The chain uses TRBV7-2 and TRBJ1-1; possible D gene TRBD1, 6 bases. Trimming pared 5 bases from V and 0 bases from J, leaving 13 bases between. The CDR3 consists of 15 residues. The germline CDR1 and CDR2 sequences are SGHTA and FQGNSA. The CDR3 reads CASSRIGQMNTEAFF. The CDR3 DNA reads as TGTGCCAGCAGCCGCATTGGACAGATGAACACTGAAGCTTTCTTT.

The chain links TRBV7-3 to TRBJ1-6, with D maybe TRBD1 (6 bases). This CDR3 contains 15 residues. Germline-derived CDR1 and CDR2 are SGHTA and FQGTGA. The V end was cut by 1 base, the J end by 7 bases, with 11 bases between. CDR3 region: CASSLRGDTNSPLHF. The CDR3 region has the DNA TGTGCCAGCAGCTTAAGGGGGGACACCAATTCACCCCTCCACTTT.

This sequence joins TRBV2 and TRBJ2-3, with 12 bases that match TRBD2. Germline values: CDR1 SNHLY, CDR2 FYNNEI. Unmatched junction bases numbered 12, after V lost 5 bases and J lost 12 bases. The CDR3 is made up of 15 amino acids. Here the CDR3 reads CASSLWTSGALAQYF. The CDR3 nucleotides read TGTGCCAGCAGTTTGTGGACTAGCGGGGCCCTAGCCCAGTATTTT.

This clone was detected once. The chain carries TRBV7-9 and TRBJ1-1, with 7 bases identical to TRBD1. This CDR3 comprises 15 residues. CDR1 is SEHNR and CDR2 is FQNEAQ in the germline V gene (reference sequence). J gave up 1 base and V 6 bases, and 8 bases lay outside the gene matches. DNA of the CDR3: TGTGCCAGCAGACCCCCGACAGGGTCGAACACTGAAGCTTTCTTT. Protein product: CASRPPTGSNTEAFF.

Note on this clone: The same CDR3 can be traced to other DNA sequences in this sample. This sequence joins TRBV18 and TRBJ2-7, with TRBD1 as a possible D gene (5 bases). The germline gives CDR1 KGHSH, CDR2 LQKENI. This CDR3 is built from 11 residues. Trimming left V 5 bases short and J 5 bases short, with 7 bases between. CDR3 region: CASSSQDEQYF. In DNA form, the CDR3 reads TGTGCCAGCTCATCACAGGACGAGCAGTACTTC.

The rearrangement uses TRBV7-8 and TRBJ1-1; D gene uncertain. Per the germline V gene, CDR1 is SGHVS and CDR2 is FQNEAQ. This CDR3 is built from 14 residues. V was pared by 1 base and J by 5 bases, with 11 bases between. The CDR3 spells CASSLGMGKTEAFF. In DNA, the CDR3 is TGTGCCAGCAGCTTAGGAATGGGGAAGACTGAAGCTTTCTTT.

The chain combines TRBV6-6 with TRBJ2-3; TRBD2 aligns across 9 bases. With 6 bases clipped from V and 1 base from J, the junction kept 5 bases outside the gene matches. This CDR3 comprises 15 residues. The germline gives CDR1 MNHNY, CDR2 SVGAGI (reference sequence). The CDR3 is CASRRGGEGTDTQYF. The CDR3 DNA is TGTGCCAGCAGGCGCGGGGGGGAGGGCACAGATACGCAGTATTTT.